These T cell receptor beta chains were read from a single sample in a study of blood T cell repertoires in COVID-19. The assay was immunoSEQ multiplex PCR, and TCRdb's table has in-frame clones only and misses some. There are over 45,000 clones in the sample; 84% occur only once, and over 15% lies in the top ten. Sequenced sample: peripheral blood. The receptors derive from a man aged 70 or older with active COVID-19. The CDR3 runs from the conserved cysteine through the conserved F or W. Each record gives: V gene, J gene, clone size, D gene, CDR3 DNA, CDR3 protein. D genes are given only for firm matches. Rows give clone size only sometimes, using once, few, many, or a class for an expanded clone.

v_gene: TRBV9; j_gene: TRBJ2-7; abundance: NA; d_gene: TRBD2; CDR3nt: TGTGCCAGCAGCGTAGGGACTAGCGGATATTACGAGCAGTACTTC; CDR3aa: CASSVGTSGYYEQYF
v_gene: TRBV25-1; j_gene: TRBJ2-2; abundance: few; d_gene: NA; CDR3nt: TGTGCCAGCAGTGAACAAATTAACACCGGGGAGCTGTTTTTT; CDR3aa: CASSEQINTGELFF
v_gene: TRBV12-3/TRBV12-4; j_gene: TRBJ1-1; abundance: NA; d_gene: NA; CDR3nt: TGTGCCAGCAGTTTCGGGGAGAACACTGAAGCTTTCTTT; CDR3aa: CASSFGENTEAFF
v_gene: TRBV5-4; j_gene: TRBJ2-5; abundance: NA; d_gene: TRBD2; CDR3nt: TGTGCCAGCAGAAAGCGGGAAGACCAAGAGACCCAGTACTTC; CDR3aa: CASRKREDQETQYF
v_gene: TRBV4-1; j_gene: TRBJ1-1; abundance: once; d_gene: NA; CDR3nt: TGCGCCAGCAGCCACGGTGGCGGCAGAGACTTGAACACTGAAGCTTTCTTT; CDR3aa: CASSHGGGRDLNTEAFF
v_gene: TRBV30; j_gene: TRBJ1-6; abundance: NA; d_gene: TRBD1; CDR3nt: TGTGCCTGGAGTCCCTGGGACAGAGGGAATTCACCCCTCCACTTT; CDR3aa: CAWSPWDRGNSPLHF
v_gene: TRBV7-6; j_gene: TRBJ2-7; abundance: NA; d_gene: TRBD2; CDR3nt: TGTGCCAGCAGCTCCTCGGCTAGCGGGGGGGTCTCCTACGAGCAGTACTTC; CDR3aa: CASSSSASGGVSYEQYF
v_gene: TRBV11-2; j_gene: TRBJ2-3; abundance: NA; d_gene: NA; CDR3nt: TGTGCCAGCAGCTTAGGTACGGCCGGGGGCACAGATACGCAGTATTTT; CDR3aa: CASSLGTAGGTDTQYF
v_gene: TRBV14; j_gene: TRBJ1-6; abundance: NA; d_gene: NA; CDR3nt: TGTGCCAGCAGCCAAGAAGGGCAGGGATCCTATAATTCACCCCTCCACTTT; CDR3aa: CASSQEGQGSYNSPLHF
v_gene: TRBV7-2; j_gene: TRBJ1-1; abundance: NA; d_gene: TRBD1; CDR3nt: TGTGCCAGCAGCTCCTTCCGACAGGGGGCTACTGAAGCTTTCTTT; CDR3aa: CASSSFRQGATEAFF